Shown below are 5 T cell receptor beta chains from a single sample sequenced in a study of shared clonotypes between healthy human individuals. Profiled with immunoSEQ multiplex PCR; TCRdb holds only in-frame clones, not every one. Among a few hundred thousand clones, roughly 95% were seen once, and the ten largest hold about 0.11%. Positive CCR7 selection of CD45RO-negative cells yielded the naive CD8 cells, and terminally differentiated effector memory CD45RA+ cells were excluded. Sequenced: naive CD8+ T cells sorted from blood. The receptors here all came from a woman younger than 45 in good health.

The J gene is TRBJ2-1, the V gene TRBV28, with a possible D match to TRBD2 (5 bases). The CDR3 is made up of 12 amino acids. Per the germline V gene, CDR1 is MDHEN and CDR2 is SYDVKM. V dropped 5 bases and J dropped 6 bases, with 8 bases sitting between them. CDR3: CASSGEGNEQFF. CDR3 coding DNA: TGTGCCAGCAGTGGTGAGGGCAATGAGCAGTTCTTC.

CDR3 DNA: TGTGCCAGCAGTGAAGTGGGGGGTCTCTACAATGAGCAGTTCTTC. This encodes CASSEVGGLYNEQFF. J is TRBJ2-1 and V is TRBV2, with TRBD2 as a possible D gene (6 bases). This CDR3 is built from 15 residues. Trimming pared 1 base from V and 3 bases from J, leaving 10 bases between. Germline CDR1 and CDR2: SNHLY and FYNNEI.

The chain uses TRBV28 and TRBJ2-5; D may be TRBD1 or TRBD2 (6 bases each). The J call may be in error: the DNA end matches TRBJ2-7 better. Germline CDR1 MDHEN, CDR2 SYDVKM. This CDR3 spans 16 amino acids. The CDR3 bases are TGTGCCAGCAGTTTCCCGGAGGGGGGATACTCCTACGAGCAGTACTTC. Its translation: CASSFPEGGYSYEQYF.

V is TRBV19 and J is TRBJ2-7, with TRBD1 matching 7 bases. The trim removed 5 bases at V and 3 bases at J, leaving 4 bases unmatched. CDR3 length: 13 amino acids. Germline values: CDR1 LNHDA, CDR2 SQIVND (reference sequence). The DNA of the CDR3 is TGTGCCAGTAGTCCCCGGGACAGCTACGAGCAGTACTTC. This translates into CASSPRDSYEQYF.

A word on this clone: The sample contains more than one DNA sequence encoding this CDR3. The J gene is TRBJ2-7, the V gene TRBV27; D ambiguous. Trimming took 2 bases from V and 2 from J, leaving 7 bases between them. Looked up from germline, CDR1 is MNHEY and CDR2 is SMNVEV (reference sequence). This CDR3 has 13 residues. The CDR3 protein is CASSLGSPYEQYF. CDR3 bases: TGTGCCAGCAGTTTAGGCTCCCCCTACGAGCAGTACTTC.